One and the same sample provided the 6 T cell receptor beta chains below, sequenced in a study of T cells after posttransplantation cyclophosphamide. Profiling relied on immunoSEQ multiplex PCR, and the TCRdb table lists in-frame clones only, not all of them. The sample includes roughly 6,600 clones, 95% to 98% seen only once; the top ten take about 0.47%. The sample consisted of naive CD8+ T cells sorted from PBMCs. All receptors come from a woman aged 25 to 39 in good health and a related stem cell transplant donor.

The V gene is TRBV27, the J gene TRBJ2-1; no clear D. V was pared by 5 bases and J by 7 bases, with 9 bases between. Per germline, CDR1 MNHEY and CDR2 SMNVEV (reference sequence). The CDR3 totals 12 residues. The CDR3 coding sequence is TGTGCCAGCAGTGCCCCGGGTAATGAGCAGTTCTTC. It yields the protein CASSAPGNEQFF.

This chain links TRBV30 with TRBJ1-5; 8 positions agree with TRBD1. This CDR3 spans 14 amino acids. Germline CDR1 and CDR2: GTSNPN and SVGIG (reference sequence). The ends lost 2 bases at V and 7 bases at J; junction bases unmatched: 7. CDR3 in DNA: TGTGCCTGGAGTCTCGGACAGGGAGACCAGCCCCAGCATTTT. This gives the protein CAWSLGQGDQPQHF.

The chain joins TRBV6-4 to TRBJ1-5, with a weak D call TRBD1 (5 bases). CDR1 and CDR2 from the germline V gene are MRHNA and SNTAGT. Trimming took off 2 bases at V and 4 bases at J, with 15 bases between the two ends. The CDR3 is made up of 16 amino acids. The CDR3 DNA is TGTGCCAGCAGTGACAGTGCGGGGGTCGTGAATCAGCCCCAGCATTTT. Amino acid sequence: CASSDSAGVVNQPQHF.

The rearrangement links TRBV19 to TRBJ2-5; 12 nucleotides line up with TRBD2. The trim removed 7 bases at V and 1 base at J, leaving 4 bases unmatched. Germline loops: CDR1 LNHDA, CDR2 SQIVND (reference sequence). The CDR3 loop spans 15 amino acids. The CDR3 reads CASTTSGGIQETQYF. CDR3 DNA sequence: TGTGCCAGTACCACTAGCGGGGGGATCCAAGAGACCCAGTACTTC.

The rearrangement links TRBV6-1 to TRBJ1-4; 7 bases match TRBD1. V trimming: 8 bases; J trimming: 7 bases; junction bases outside the gene matches: 4. This CDR3 is built from 12 residues. The germline gives CDR1 MNHNS, CDR2 SASEGT. CDR3 sequence (DNA): TGTGCCAGCCGGTCAGGGGGTGAAAAACTGTTTTTT. Its translation is CASRSGGEKLFF.

This chain uses TRBV6-8 with TRBJ2-1; 7 bases fit TRBD1. There are 14 residues in the CDR3. Looked up from germline, CDR1 is MNHGY and CDR2 is SAAAGT. V shed 2 bases, J shed 7 bases, and the junction held 5 bases outside the gene matches. CDR3 nucleotide sequence: TGTGCCAGCAGTTACCCACAGGGGTGGAATGAGCAGTTCTTC. Amino acid sequence: CASSYPQGWNEQFF.